This TCR beta chain stems from a study of CD8+CD57+ T cells in acquired aplastic anemia (dated by TCRdb to 2016 to 2019). A note on the overall study: DNA extracted from sorted CD4+ and CD8+ cells had a mean of about 3.2 ug, with a range of roughly 0.19 to 27.4 ug. For healthy donor samples, the average read count was around 10 million for CD4+ cells and around 12 million for CD8+ cells.

Here is what the overall study found, with its caveats: Patients and healthy controls showed no significant difference in CD8+ Simpson's diversity (P=0.060). Over 25 CD8+ CDR3 sequences were found in both patients and controls but appeared to be highly expressed in patients and within the immunodominant clones of the patients.

CDR1 and CDR2 are read off the germline V gene as MNHNS and SASEGT. Counted from cysteine to phenylalanine, this CDR3 has 13 amino acids. The retained sequence is limited to the CDR3, 39 bases, with the frame set at the first base. Relative to germline, V is 0 bases shorter and J is 5 bases shorter, with 5 bases between their ends. In this study, sorted CD4+ and CD8+ T cells from the blood of healthy subjects and of severe aplastic anemia patients had their TCR repertoires deep-sequenced. Ficoll-Paque density gradient centrifugation was used to isolate peripheral blood mononuclear cells. Before DNA extraction, CD4+ and CD8+ T cells were sorted with FACS or magnetic beads. As for this clonotype: The specificity of this receptor is unknown. Base qualities are not recorded, but no much larger clone differs from it by a single base.

TCR beta VDJ combination and CDR3 sequence profiling used genomic DNA as the template. TCR repertoire sequencing was run on an Illumina HiSeq 2000. In the original analysis: TRBV/TRBJ rearrangement plots, CDR3 size and DJ length profiles, and Simpson's diversity index were used to assess repertoires. The most abundant DNA sequence in the deep sequencing data was defined as the immunodominant clone. CDR3 amino acid sequences were screened for sharing across subjects and were compared with published repertoires and the VDJdb database. The raw public reads went through TCRdb reprocessing: fastp at Q25, MiXCR clone calling, in-frame beta chains kept. Rows with a matching CDR3 protein are joined into one entry that keeps the most common DNA and genes. The V and J calls reflect TCRdb's pipeline rather than the authors' work. The sample includes about 40,000 distinct CDR3 sequences, with 68% observed a single time. The ten largest make up about a quarter of the sample.

Sequencing input: sorted CD4+, CD8+, or CD8+CD57+ T cells (not recorded which) from PBMCs. This TCR came from a human donor in good health, serving as a control. Rearrangement joined TRBV6-1 to TRBJ2-1; matching of 5 bases hints at TRBD2 as the D gene. DNA sequence: TGTGCCAGCAGTGAAGCGAGGGACAATGAGCAGTTCTTC. This sequence encodes CASSEARDNEQFF.